Below are 10 T cell receptor beta chains sequenced from a single sample in a study of molecular identifiers for immune sequencing clone quantification. TCRdb recomputed calls from the PCR reads with MiXCR, one row per CDR3 protein. The sample holds over 600,000 distinct CDR3 sequences, roughly 21% seen once. Sequencing was done on a sample of naive CD8+ T cells from blood, with Jurkat cell RNA spiked in. The subset: FACS-sorted CD8+CD4-CCR7+CD45RA+ naive T cells. These receptor sequences come from a human donor in good health. Some libraries in this study had Jurkat cell RNA spiked in.

The chain has TRBV4-3 and TRBJ1-2, with D tentatively TRBD1 (5 bases). V was cut by 0 bases and J by 4 bases, with 9 bases left in between. The CDR3 has 14 residues. Germline CDR1 reads LGHNA; CDR2 reads YSLEER. CDR3 amino acids: CASSQDDSLYGYTF. The CDR3 DNA sequence: TGCGCCAGCAGCCAAGATGACAGTCTCTATGGCTACACCTTC.

This clonotype was observed at least ten times. The J gene is TRBJ2-3, the V gene TRBV4-3; weak D call: TRBD1 (5 bases). Germline V gene data show CDR1 as LGHNA and CDR2 as YSLEER. This CDR3 has 17 residues. Trimming took off 0 bases at V and 0 bases at J, with 13 bases between the two ends. The CDR3 DNA reads TGCGCCAGCAGCCAAGAAGACAAAGGGGTTAGCACAGATACGCAGTATTTT. Protein: CASSQEDKGVSTDTQYF.

This clonotype was detected a few times. The chain combines TRBV12-3 or TRBV12-4 with TRBJ2-7; the D gene is possibly TRBD1 (6 bases). The CDR3 length is 13 residues. Trimming stripped 5 bases from V and 2 bases from J, with 10 bases between. In nucleotides, the CDR3 is TGTGCCAGCAGTATCAGGGGTCCCTACGAGCAGTACTTC. The encoded protein is CASSIRGPYEQYF.

CDR3 sequence: CSASAGTSIHEQYF. DNA for the CDR3: TGCAGTGCTAGCGCCGGGACTAGCATCCACGAGCAGTACTTC. This chain connects TRBV20-1 to TRBJ2-7; TRBD2 agrees at 9 bases. V gave up 3 bases and J gave up 5 bases; unmatched junction bases: 8. This CDR3 has 14 residues. Germline V gene lookup returns CDR1 DFQATT and CDR2 SNEGSKA (reference sequence).

This clonotype was seen only a few times. It may be a read error: a sequence one base away is much more abundant. This chain joins TRBV6-5 and TRBJ1-1; unclear D gene. The CDR3 runs 12 residues. The germline CDR1 and CDR2 sequences are MNHEY and SVGAGI. The CDR3 region is CAGSYGRSEAFF. The CDR3, as DNA: TGTGCCGGCAGTTATGGGAGGTCTGAAGCTTTCTTT.

On this clonotype itself: A read error may be the cause here, since a much bigger clone is one base away. The chain joins TRBV6-5 to TRBJ2-3; 10 bases agree with TRBD2. Germline CDR1 and CDR2: MNHEY and SVGAGI. The CDR3 covers 16 residues. The CDR3 here is CVSSPIAGGYTDTQYF. In nucleotides, the CDR3 is TGTGTCAGCAGTCCGATAGCGGGGGGTTACACAGATACGCAGTATTTT.

The chain recombines TRBV5-1 with TRBJ2-1; D might be TRBD1 or TRBD2, each matching 5 bases. CDR1 is SGHRS, CDR2 YFSETQ, per germline. This CDR3 region has 20 residues. V was pared by 0 bases and J by 0 bases, with 22 bases between. CDR3: CASSLEPGPPLGDSYNEQFF. The CDR3 DNA follows: TGCGCCAGCAGCTTGGAGCCGGGGCCCCCTTTAGGTGACTCCTACAATGAGCAGTTCTTC.

The V gene is TRBV30, the J gene TRBJ2-7; D uncertain. Germline CDR1 is GTSNPN and CDR2 is SVGIG (reference sequence). V gave up 0 bases and J gave up 5 bases, with 5 bases separating them. CDR3 length: 11 amino acids. The CDR3 coding sequence is TGTGCCTGGAGTGTAATCAACGAGCAGTACTTC. Translated: CAWSVINEQYF.

This clonotype turned up a few times. In DNA form, the CDR3 reads TGTGCCAGCTCGGGCCCAGGCGAGCAGTACTTC. Its protein is CASSGPGEQYF. The chain employs TRBV18 and TRBJ2-7, with D unclear. The CDR3 is made up of 11 amino acids. Trimming removed 6 bases at V and 6 bases at J, with 9 bases between. Germline CDR1 KGHSH, CDR2 LQKENI.

There are many counts of this clonotype. The chain is built from TRBV10-3 and TRBJ2-5; 7 bases fit TRBD1. The CDR3 has 15 residues. V was clipped by 3 bases and J by 4 bases; unmatched bases: 8. CDR1 is ENHRY and CDR2 is SYGVKD in the germline V gene. The CDR3 spells CAISDPSDRTETQYF. For the CDR3, the DNA is TGTGCCATCAGTGACCCCTCGGACAGGACAGAGACCCAGTACTTC.